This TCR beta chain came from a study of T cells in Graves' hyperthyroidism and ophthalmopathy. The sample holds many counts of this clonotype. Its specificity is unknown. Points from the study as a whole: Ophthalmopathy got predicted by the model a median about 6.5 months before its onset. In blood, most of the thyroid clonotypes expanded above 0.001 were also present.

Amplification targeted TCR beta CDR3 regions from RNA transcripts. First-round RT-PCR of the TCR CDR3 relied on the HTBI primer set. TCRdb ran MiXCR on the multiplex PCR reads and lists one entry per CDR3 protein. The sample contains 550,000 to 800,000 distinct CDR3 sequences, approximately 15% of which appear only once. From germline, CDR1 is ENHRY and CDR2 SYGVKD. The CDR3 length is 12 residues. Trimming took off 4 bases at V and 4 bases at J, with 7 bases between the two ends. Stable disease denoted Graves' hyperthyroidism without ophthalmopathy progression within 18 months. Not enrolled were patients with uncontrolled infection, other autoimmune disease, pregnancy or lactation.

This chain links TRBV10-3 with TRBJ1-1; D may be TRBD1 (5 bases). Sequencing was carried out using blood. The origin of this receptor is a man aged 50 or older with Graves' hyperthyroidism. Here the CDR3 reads CAISVGGTEAFF. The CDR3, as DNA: TGTGCCATCAGTGTGGGGGGCACTGAAGCTTTCTTT.